This T cell receptor beta chain is drawn from a study of cytomegalovirus exposure and HLA in healthy donors. About this clone itself: Its antigen is as yet unknown. Other nucleotide sequences in the sample specify the same CDR3.

The CDR3 length is 13 residues. CDR1 is SGHTA and CDR2 is FQGNSA in the germline V gene. V lost 5 bases to trimming and J lost 2 bases, with 6 bases between them. The study ran its PCR with 60 Vbeta and 13 Jbeta primers. Sequenced by immunoSEQ multiplex PCR; TCRdb stores in-frame clones only, minus some. The data show 110,000 or so clones, 82% seen once. General observations from the study: Most TCR beta V segments were productive about 87% or about 30% of the time in an earlier analysis. Through in vitro validation, three CMV-associated chains were shown to be specific for CMV antigens.

What was sequenced was PBMCs. This rearrangement joins TRBV7-2 to TRBJ2-2; no reliable D call. The source of this sequence is a woman under 30 in good health and CMV-seronegative. CDR3 sequence: CASSPLNTGELFF. CDR3 in DNA: TGTGCCAGCAGCCCCCTTAACACCGGGGAGCTGTTTTTT.